This T cell receptor (beta chain) was sequenced during a study of identical twins. Study results and limitations: Fewer insertions were carried by abundant cord blood beta clonotypes, but none was seen in memory repertoires. Out-of-frame alpha sequences shared between twins exhibited an excess of low generation probability.

This CDR3 contains 11 residues. CDR1 SGDLS and CDR2 YYNGEE come from the germline V gene. The germline V and J ends were trimmed by 4 bases and 3 bases, with 2 bases remaining between them. TCRdb re-called the 5' RACE reads with MiXCR, one entry per CDR3 protein. The table has about 240,000 distinct CDR3 sequences, under 12% seen once. The table lists this clonotype with many counts. The antigen is unknown. The chain is built from TRBV9 and TRBJ1-3; no definite D call. The specimen sequenced was memory T cells sorted from blood. The TCR was taken from a man aged 45-60 years in good health. CDR3 sequence (DNA): TGTGCCAGCAGCTATGGAAACACCATATATTTT. As protein: CASSYGNTIYF. The full variable domain, its missing parts supplied by reference TRBV9 and TRBJ1-3, is DSGVTQTPKHLITATGQRVTLRCSPRSGDLSVYWYQQSLDQGLQFLIQYYNGEERAKGNILERFSAQQFPDLHSELNLSSLELGDSALYFCASSYGNTIYFGEGSWLTVV.